This T cell receptor (beta chain) stems from a study of CD8 T cells in Susac syndrome. With random hexamers, about 0.45 to 1 ug RNA was reverse transcribed. An immunoSEQ multiplex PCR generated amplified TCR beta CDR3 products spanning 54 Vbeta and 13 Jbeta. In TCRdb, the immunoSEQ multiplex PCR reads were re-called with MiXCR into one record per CDR3 protein. The sample contains approximately 160,000 distinct CDR3 sequences, around 93% of which appear only once. CD8+ and CD4+ blood T cells underwent TCR beta sequencing. FACS was used to enrich TEMRA cells, whereas the CD8+ and CD4+ T cells were obtained by negative isolation. This CDR3 is built from 15 residues. The V and J ends lost 5 bases and 6 bases respectively, with 18 bases between them.

The sample comprised CD4+ T cells from PBMCs. The origin of this receptor is a human donor in good health. The rearrangement uses TRBV12-3 or TRBV12-4 and TRBJ2-3; perhaps TRBD1 as D (6 bases). As DNA, the CDR3 is TGTGCCAGCAGTGCATCCGGGCCGAGGGGGGATACGCAGTATTTT. Translation gives CASSASGPRGDTQYF.